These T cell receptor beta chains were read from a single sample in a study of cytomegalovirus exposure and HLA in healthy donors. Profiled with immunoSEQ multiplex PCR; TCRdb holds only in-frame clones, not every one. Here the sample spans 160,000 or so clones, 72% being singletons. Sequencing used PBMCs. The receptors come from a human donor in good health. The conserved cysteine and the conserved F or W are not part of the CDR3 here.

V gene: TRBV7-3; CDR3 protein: ASSVGPGTGELF
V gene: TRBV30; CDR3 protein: AWTGTGGRTEAF
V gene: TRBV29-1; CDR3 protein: SVWGQGGYT
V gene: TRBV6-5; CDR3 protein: ASSPWTSGGEQY
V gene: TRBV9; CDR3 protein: ASSVAPLAGGYNEQF
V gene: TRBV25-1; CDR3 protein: ASSFSVNTEAF
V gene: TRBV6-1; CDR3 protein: ASSPGTFINYGYT
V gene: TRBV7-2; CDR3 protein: ASRTGTSTSYNEQF
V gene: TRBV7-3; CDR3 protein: ASRPAAGGPTDTQY
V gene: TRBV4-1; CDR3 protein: ASSQERGGYEQY
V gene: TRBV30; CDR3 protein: AWSVGQGVRGYT
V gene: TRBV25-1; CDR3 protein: ATEGGVLSGNTIY
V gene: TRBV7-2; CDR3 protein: ASSPMGHRNTEAF
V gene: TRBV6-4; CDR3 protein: ASGSGAGYQETQY
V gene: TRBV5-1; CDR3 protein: ASSLDLSGYEQY
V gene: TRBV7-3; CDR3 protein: ASSLNPTHRGEFYEQY
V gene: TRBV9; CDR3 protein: ASSVEAASPYEQY
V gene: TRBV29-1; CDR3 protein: SVGDTGSFEAF
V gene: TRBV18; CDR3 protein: ASSRPSSTHRGTEAF
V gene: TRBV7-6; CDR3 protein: ASSPDGRGGGNTQY
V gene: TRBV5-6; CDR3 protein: ASSRGSYEQY
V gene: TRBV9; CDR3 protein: ASSVDLGTEQY
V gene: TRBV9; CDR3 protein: ASSGTGQPSTDTQY
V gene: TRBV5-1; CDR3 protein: ASSMAGSQETQY
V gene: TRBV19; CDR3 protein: ASSIGTGFRYEQY
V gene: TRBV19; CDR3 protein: ASSMGTDSGNTIY